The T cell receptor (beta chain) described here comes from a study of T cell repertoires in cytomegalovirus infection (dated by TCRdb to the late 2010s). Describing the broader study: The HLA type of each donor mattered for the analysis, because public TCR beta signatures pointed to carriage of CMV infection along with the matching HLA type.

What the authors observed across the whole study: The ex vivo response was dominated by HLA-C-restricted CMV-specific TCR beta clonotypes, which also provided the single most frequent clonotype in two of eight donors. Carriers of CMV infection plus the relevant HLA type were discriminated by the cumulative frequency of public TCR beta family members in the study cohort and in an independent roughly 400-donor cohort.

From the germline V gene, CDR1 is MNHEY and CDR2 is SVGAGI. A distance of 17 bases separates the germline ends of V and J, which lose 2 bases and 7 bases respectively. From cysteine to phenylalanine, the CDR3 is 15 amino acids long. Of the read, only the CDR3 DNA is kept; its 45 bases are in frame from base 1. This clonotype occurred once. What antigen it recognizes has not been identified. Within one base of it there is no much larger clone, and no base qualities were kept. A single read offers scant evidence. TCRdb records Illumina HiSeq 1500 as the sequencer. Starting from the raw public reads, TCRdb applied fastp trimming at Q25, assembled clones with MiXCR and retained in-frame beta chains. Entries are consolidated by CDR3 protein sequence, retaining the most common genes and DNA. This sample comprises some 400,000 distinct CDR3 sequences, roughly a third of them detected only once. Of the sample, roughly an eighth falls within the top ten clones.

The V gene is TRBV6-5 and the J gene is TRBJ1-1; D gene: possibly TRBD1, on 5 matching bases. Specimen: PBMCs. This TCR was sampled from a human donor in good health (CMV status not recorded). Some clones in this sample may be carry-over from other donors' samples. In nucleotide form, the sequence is TGTGCCAGCAGTTACGGGGCAAGCCCACCGTATGAAGCTTTCTTT. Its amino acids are CASSYGASPPYEAFF.